What follows describes a single T cell receptor beta chain. The data stem from a study of cytomegalovirus exposure and HLA in healthy donors. Use of 60 Vbeta and 13 Jbeta primers characterized the PCR. Repertoires were generated with immunoSEQ multiplex PCR, while TCRdb's copy carries only in-frame clones and drops some. The profile shows 200,000 to 250,000 clones, 80% to 90% of them singletons. Sequencing input: PBMCs. The origin of this receptor is a man aged 25 to 40 in good health and CMV-seronegative.

The CDR3 region has the DNA TGTGCCAGCAGCTTAGCGGCGGGGGGGGGATACAATGAGCAGTTCTTC. This sequence encodes CASSLAAGGGYNEQFF. The chain joins TRBV7-9 to TRBJ2-1; 9 nucleotides agree with TRBD2. There are 16 residues in the CDR3. V was clipped by 0 bases and J by 4 bases; unmatched bases: 4. Germline V lookup: CDR1 SEHNR, CDR2 FQNEAQ (reference sequence).